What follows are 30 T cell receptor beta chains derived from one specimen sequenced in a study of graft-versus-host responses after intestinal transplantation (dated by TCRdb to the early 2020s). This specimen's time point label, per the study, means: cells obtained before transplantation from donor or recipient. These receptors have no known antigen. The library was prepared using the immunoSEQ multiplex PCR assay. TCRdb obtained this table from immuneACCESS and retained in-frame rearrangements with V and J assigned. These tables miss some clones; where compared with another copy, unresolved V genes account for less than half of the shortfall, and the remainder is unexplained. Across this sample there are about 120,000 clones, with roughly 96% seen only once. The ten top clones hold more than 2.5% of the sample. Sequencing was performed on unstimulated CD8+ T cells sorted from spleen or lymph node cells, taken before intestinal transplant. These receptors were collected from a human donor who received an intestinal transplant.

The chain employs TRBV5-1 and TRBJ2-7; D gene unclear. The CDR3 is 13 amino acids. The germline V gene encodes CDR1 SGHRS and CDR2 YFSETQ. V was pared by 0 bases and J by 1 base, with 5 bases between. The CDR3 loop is CASSLDQSYEQYF. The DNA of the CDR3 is TGCGCCAGCAGCTTGGACCAGTCCTACGAGCAGTACTTC.

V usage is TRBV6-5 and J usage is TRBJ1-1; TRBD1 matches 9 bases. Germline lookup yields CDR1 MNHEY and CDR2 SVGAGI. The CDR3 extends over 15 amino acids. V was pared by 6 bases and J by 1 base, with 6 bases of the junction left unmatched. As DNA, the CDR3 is TGTGCCAGCAGCCGGCCGACAGGGGGGAACACTGAAGCTTTCTTT. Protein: CASSRPTGGNTEAFF.

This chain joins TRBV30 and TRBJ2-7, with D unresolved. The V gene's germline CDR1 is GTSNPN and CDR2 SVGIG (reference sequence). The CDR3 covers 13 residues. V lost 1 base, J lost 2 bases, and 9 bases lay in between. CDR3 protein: CAWSESFAYEQYF. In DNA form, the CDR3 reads TGTGCCTGGAGTGAAAGTTTCGCCTACGAGCAGTACTTC.

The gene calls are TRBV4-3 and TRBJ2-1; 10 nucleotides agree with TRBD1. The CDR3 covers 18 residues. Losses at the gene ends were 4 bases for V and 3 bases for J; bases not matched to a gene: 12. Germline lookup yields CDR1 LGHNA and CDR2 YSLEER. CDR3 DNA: TGCGCCAGCAGCCTCCTGGACAGGGGGGGGTGGTACTACAATGAGCAGTTCTTC. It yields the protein CASSLLDRGGWYYNEQFF.

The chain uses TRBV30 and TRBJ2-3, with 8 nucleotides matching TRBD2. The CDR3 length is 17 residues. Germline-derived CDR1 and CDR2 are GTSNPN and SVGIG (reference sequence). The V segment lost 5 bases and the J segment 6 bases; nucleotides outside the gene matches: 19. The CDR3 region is CAWVPFGIGLAWDTQYF. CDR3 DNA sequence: TGTGCCTGGGTCCCTTTCGGGATCGGACTAGCATGGGATACGCAGTATTTT.

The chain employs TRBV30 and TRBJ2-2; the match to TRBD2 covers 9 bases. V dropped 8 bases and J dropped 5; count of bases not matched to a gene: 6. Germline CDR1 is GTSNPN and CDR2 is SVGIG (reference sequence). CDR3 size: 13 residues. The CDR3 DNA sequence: TGTGCCATTAGCGGGAGCTGGACCGGGGAGCTGTTTTTT. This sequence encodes CAISGSWTGELFF. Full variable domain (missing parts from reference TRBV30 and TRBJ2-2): SQTIHQWPATLVQPVGSPLSLECTVEGTSNPNLYWYRQAAGRGLQLLFYSVGIGQISSEVPQNLSASRPQDRQFILSSKKLLLSDSGFYLCAISGSWTGELFFGEGSRLTVL.

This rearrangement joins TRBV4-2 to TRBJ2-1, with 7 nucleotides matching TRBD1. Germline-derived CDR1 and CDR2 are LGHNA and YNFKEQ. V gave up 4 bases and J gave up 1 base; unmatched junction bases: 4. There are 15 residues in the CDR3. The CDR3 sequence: CASSPNRGSYNEQFF. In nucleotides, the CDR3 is TGTGCCAGCAGCCCCAACAGGGGATCCTACAATGAGCAGTTCTTC.

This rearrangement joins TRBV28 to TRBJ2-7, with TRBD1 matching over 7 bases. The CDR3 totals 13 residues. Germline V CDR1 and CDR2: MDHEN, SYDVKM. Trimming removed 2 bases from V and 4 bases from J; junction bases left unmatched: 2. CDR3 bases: TGTGCCAGCAGTTTAATGACAGGGTACGAGCAGTACTTC. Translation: CASSLMTGYEQYF.

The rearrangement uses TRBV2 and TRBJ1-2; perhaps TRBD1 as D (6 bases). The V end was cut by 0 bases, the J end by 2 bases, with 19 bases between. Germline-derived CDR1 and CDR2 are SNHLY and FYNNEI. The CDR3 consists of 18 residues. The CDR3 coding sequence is TGTGCCAGCAGTGAAGCGCATCTGGGCAGGGGTAGGAACTATGGCTACACCTTC. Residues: CASSEAHLGRGRNYGYTF.

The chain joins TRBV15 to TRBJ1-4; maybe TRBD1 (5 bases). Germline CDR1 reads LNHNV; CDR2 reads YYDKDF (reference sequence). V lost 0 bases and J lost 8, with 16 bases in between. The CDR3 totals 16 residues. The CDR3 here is CATSRDRWGTGEKLFF. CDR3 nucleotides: TGTGCCACCAGCAGAGATAGATGGGGGACCGGGGAAAAACTGTTTTTT. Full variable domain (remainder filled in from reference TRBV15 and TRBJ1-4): DAMVIQNPRYQVTQFGKPVTLSCSQTLNHNVMYWYQQKSSQAPKLLFHYYDKDFNNEADTPDNFQSRRPNTSFCFLDIRSPGLGDTAMYLCATSRDRWGTGEKLFFGSGTQLSVL.

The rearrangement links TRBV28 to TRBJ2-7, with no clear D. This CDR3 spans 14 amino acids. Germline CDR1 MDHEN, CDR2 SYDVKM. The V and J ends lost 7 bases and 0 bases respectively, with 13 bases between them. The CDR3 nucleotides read TGTGCCAGCACCTGGGGAAGGAGCTCCTACGAGCAGTACTTC. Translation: CASTWGRSSYEQYF.

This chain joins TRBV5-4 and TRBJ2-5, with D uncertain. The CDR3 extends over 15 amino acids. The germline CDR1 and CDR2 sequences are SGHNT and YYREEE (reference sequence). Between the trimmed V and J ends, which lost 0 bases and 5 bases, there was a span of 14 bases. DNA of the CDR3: TGTGCCAGCAGCTTGGATGAGGACGACGCGGAGACCCAGTACTTC. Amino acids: CASSLDEDDAETQYF.

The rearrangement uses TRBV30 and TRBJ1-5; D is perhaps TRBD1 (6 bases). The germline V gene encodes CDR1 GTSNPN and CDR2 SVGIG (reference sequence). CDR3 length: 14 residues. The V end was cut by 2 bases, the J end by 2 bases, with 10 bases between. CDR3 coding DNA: TGTGCCTGGAGTTTGTCAGGGGGCAATCAGCCCCAGCATTTT. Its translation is CAWSLSGGNQPQHF. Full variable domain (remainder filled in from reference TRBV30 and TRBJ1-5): SQTIHQWPATLVQPVGSPLSLECTVEGTSNPNLYWYRQAAGRGLQLLFYSVGIGQISSEVPQNLSASRPQDRQFILSSKKLLLSDSGFYLCAWSLSGGNQPQHFGDGTRLSIL.

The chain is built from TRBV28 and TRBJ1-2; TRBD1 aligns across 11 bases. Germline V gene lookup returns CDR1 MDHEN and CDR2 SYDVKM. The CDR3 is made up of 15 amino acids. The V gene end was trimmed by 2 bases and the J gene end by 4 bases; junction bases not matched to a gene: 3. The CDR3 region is CASSLIGQGAYGYTF. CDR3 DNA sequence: TGTGCCAGCAGTTTAATTGGACAGGGGGCCTATGGCTACACCTTC.

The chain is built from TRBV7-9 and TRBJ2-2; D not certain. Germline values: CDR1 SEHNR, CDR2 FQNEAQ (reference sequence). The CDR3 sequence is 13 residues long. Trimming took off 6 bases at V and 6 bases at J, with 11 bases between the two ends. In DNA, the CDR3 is TGTGCCAGCAGTCTCCGGGTTCCCGGGGAGCTGTTTTTT. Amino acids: CASSLRVPGELFF.

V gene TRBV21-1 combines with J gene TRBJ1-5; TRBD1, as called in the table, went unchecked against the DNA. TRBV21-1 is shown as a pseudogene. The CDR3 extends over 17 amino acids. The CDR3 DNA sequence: TGTGCCAGCAGCAAAGCGGTCCCGGCGAAGGGGGATCAGCCCCAGCATTTT. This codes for CASSKAVPAKGDQPQHF.

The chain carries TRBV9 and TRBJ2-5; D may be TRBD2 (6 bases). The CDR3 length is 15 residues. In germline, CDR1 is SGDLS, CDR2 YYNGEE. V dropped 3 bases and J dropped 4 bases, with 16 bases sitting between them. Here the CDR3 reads CASSGDGRDGETQYF. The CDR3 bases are TGTGCCAGCAGCGGGGACGGGAGAGACGGAGAGACCCAGTACTTC.

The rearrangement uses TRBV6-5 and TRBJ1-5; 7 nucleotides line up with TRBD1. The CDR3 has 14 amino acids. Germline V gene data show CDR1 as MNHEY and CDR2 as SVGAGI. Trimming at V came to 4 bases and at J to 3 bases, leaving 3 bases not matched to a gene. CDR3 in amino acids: CASSWTGANQPQHF. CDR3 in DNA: TGTGCCAGCAGTTGGACAGGCGCCAATCAGCCCCAGCATTTT.

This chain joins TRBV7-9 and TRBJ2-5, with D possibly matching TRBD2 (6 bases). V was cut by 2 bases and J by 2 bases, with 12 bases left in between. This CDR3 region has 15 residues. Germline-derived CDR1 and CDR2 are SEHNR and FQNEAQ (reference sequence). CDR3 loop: CASSLRTRGQETQYF. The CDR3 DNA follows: TGTGCCAGCAGCTTACGTACGCGGGGACAAGAGACCCAGTACTTC.

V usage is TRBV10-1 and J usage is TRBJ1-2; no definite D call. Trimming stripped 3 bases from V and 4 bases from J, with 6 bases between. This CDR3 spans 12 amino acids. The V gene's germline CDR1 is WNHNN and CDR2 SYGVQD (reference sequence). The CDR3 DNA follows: TGCGCCAGCAGTGAAGCTACCTATGGCTACACCTTC. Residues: CASSEATYGYTF.

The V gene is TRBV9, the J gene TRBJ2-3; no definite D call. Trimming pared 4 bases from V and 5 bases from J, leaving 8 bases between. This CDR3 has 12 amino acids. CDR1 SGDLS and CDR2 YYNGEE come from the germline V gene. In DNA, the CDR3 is TGTGCCAGCAGCCCTCTGGGAGATACGCAGTATTTT. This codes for CASSPLGDTQYF.

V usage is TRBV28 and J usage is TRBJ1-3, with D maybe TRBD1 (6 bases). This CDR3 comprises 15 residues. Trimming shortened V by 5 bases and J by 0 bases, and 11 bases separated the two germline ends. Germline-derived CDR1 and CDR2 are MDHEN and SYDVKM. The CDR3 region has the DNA TGTGCCAGCAGTCCACAGGGCTACTCTGGAAACACCATATATTTT. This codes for CASSPQGYSGNTIYF.

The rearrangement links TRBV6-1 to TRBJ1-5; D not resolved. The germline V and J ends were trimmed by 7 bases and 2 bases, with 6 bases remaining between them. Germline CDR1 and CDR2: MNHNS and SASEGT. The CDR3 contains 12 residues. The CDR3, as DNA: TGTGCCAGCATAGGCGGCAATCAGCCCCAGCATTTT. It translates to CASIGGNQPQHF.

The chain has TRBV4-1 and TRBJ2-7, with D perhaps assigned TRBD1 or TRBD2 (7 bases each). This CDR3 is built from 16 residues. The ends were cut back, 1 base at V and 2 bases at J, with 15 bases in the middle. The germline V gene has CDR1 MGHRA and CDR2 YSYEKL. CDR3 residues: CASSQGEGQSTYEQYF. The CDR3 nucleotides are TGCGCCAGCAGCCAAGGGGAGGGACAGTCTACCTACGAGCAGTACTTC.

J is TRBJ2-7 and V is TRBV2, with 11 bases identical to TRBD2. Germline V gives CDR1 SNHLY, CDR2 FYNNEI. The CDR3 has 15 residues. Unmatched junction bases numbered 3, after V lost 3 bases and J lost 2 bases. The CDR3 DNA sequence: TGTGCCAGCAGTGATGGGACTAGCGGAGCCTACGAGCAGTACTTC. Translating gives CASSDGTSGAYEQYF.

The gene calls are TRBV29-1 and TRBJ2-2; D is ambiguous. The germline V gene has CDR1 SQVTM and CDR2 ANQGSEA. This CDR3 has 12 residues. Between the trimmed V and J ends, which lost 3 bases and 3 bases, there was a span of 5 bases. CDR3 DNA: TGCAGCGTTGACGGCTACACCGGGGAGCTGTTTTTT. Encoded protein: CSVDGYTGELFF.

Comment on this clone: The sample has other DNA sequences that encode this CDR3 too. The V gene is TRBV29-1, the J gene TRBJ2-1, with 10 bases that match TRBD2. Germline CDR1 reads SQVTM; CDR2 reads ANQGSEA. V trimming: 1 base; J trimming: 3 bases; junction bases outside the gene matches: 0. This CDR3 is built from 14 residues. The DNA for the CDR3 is TGCAGCGTTGAAGGACTAGCGGGCTACAATGAGCAGTTCTTC. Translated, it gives CSVEGLAGYNEQFF.

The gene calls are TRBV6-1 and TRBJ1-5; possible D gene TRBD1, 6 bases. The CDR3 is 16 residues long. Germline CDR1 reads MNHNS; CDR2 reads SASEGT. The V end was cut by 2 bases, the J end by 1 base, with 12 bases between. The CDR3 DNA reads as TGTGCCAGCAGTGAACGGCGGCAGGGGAGCAATCAGCCCCAGCATTTT. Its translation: CASSERRQGSNQPQHF.

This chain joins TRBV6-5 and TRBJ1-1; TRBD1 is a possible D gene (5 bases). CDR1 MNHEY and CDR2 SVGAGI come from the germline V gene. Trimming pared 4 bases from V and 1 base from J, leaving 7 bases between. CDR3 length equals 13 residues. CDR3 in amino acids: CASSLQENTEAFF. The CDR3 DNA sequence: TGTGCCAGCAGTTTACAGGAGAACACTGAAGCTTTCTTT.

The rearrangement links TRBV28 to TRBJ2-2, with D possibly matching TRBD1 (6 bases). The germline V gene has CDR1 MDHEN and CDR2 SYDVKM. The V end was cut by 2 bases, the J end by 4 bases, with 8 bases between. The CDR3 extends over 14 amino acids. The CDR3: CASSLTGPTGELFF. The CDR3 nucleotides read TGTGCCAGCAGTTTAACAGGGCCCACCGGGGAGCTGTTTTTT.